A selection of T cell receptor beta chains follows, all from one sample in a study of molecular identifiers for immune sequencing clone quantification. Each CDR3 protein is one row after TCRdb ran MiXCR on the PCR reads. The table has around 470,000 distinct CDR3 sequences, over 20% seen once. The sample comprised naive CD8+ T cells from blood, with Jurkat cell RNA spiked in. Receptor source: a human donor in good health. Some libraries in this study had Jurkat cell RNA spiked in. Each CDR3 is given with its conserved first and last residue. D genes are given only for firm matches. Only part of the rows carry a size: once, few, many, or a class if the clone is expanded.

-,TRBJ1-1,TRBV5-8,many,CASSPIMNTEAFF,TGTGCCAGCAGCCCGATCATGAACACTGAAGCTTTCTTT
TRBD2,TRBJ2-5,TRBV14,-,CASNLAGGLQETQYF,TGTGCCAGCAACTTAGCGGGAGGGCTCCAAGAGACCCAGTACTTC
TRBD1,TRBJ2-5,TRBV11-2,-,CASSLYPQTGDRRETQYF,TGTGCCAGCAGCTTATATCCCCAGACAGGGGACAGGAGGGAGACCCAGTACTTC
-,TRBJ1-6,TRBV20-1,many,CSASATWTSYNSPLHF,TGCAGTGCTAGCGCCACCTGGACATCCTATAATTCACCCCTCCACTTT
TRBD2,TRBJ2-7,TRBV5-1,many,CASSLASGLSYEQYF,TGCGCCAGCAGCTTGGCTAGCGGACTCTCCTACGAGCAGTACTTC
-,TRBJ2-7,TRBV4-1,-,CASSQARGSYELYF,TGCGCCAGCAGCCAAGCCCGAGGCTCCTACGAGCTGTACTTC
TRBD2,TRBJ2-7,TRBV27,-,CATSHGGGYEQYF,TGTGCCACCTCCCATGGGGGGGGCTACGAGCAGTACTTC
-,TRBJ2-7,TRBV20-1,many,CSARDRITSWEQYF,TGCAGTGCTAGAGATCGAATAACTAGCTGGGAGCAGTACTTC
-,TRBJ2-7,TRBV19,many,CASSIEVGGDYEQYF,TGTGCCAGTAGTATCGAGGTCGGGGGTGATTACGAGCAGTACTTC
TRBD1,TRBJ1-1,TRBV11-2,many,CASSLKAGGTEAFF,TGTGCCAGCAGCTTAAAGGCAGGGGGCACTGAAGCTTTCTTT
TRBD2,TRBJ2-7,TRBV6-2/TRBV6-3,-,CASSLTSPYEQYF,TGTGCCAGCAGTCTGACTAGCCCCTACGAGCAGTACTTC
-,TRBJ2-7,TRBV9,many,CASSSTEGGGGYEQYF,TGTGCCAGCAGCTCCACGGAAGGGGGAGGAGGTTACGAGCAGTACTTC
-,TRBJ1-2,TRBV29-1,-,CSVEGWVGANYGYTF,TGCAGCGTTGAAGGATGGGTTGGGGCTAACTATGGCTACACCTTC
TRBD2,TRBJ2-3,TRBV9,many,CASSVVGLAVDTQYF,TGTGCCAGCAGCGTAGTCGGACTAGCGGTGGATACGCAGTATTTT
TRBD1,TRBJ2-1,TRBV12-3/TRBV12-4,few,CASSLVWTGGGNEQFF,TGTGCCAGCAGTTTGGTCTGGACAGGGGGCGGGAATGAGCAGTTCTTC
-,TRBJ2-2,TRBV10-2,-,CASSQHNTGELFF,TGCGCCAGCAGCCAGCACAACACCGGGGAGCTGTTTTTT
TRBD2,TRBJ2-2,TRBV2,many,CASSEFGAGGNAGELFF,TGTGCCAGCAGTGAATTCGGAGCGGGAGGGAATGCCGGGGAGCTGTTTTTT
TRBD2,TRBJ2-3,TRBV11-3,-,CASSHGASGPSTDTQYF,TGTGCCAGCAGCCATGGGGCTAGCGGGCCTAGCACAGATACGCAGTATTTT
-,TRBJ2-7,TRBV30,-,CAWSAFEGAYEQYF,TGTGCCTGGAGCGCCTTCGAGGGGGCCTACGAGCAGTACTTC
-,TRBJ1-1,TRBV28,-,CASSASGTEAFF,TGTGCCAGCAGTGCCTCGGGCACTGAAGCTTTCTTT
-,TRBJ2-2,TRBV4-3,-,CASSQRGNTGELFF,TGCGCCAGCAGCCAACGGGGGAACACCGGGGAGCTGTTTTTT
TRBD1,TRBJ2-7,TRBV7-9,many,CASSGPGQGAYEQYF,TGTGCCAGCAGCGGCCCGGGACAGGGTGCCTACGAGCAGTACTTC
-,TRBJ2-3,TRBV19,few,CASQLEATDTQYF,TGTGCCAGTCAACTAGAGGCCACAGATACGCAGTATTTT
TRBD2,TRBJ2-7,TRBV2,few,CASRDASGGPYEQYF,TGTGCCAGCAGAGACGCTAGCGGGGGGCCTTACGAGCAGTACTTC
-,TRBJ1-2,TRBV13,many,CASSLGSQGRFGYTF,TGTGCCAGCAGCTTAGGGTCCCAGGGACGGTTTGGCTACACCTTC
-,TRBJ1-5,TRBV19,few,CASSIVPQPQHF,TGTGCCAGTAGTATAGTCCCTCAGCCCCAGCATTTT
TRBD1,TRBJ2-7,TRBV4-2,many,CASSHGQGAFEQYF,TGTGCCAGCAGCCACGGACAGGGGGCGTTCGAGCAGTACTTC
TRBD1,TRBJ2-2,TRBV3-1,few,CASSPRTGSNTGELFF,TGTGCCAGCAGTCCCCGGACAGGGTCGAACACCGGGGAGCTGTTTTTT
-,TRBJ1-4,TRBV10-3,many,CAISEANNEKLFF,TGTGCCATCAGTGAGGCCAATAATGAAAAACTGTTTTTT
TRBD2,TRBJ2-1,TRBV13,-,CASSPGTSGRSSYNEQFF,TGTGCCAGCAGTCCCGGGACTAGCGGGCGGAGCTCCTACAATGAGCAGTTCTTC
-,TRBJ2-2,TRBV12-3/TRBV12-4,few,CASSFSGLIGELFF,TGTGCCAGCAGTTTTTCCGGGTTGATCGGGGAGCTGTTTTTT
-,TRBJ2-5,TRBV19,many,CASSIGGGQETQYF,TGTGCCAGTAGTATAGGGGGCGGCCAAGAGACCCAGTACTTC
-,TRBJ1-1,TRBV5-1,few,CASSPFFRETENTEAFF,TGCGCCAGCAGCCCTTTTTTCAGGGAAACGGAGAACACTGAAGCTTTCTTT
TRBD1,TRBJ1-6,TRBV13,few,CASSLEGQEPNSPLHF,TGTGCCAGCAGCTTGGAAGGACAGGAACCAAATTCACCCCTCCACTTT
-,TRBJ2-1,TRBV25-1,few,CASSELVGGDEQFF,TGTGCCAGCAGTGAATTGGTAGGTGGGGATGAGCAGTTCTTC
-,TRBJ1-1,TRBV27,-,CASSLQGQNTEAFF,TGTGCCAGCAGTTTACAGGGGCAGAACACTGAAGCTTTCTTT
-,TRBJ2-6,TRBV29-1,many,CSVVEGLAGVLTF,TGCAGCGTTGTGGAGGGGTTAGCCGGCGTCCTGACTTTC
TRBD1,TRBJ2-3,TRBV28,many,CASSPGTGGETDTQYF,TGTGCCAGCAGTCCCGGGACAGGGGGAGAAACAGATACGCAGTATTTT
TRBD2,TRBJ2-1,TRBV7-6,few,CASSLETRGGSYNEQFF,TGTGCCAGCAGCTTAGAAACCCGCGGGGGTTCCTACAATGAGCAGTTCTTC
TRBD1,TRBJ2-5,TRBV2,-,CASSVTGGALETQYF,TGTGCCAGCAGTGTTACAGGGGGCGCCTTGGAGACCCAGTACTTC
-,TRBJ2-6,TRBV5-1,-,CASSETLKGSGANVLTF,TGCGCCAGCAGCGAGACCCTAAAGGGCTCTGGGGCCAACGTCCTGACTTTC
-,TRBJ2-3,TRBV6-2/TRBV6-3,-,CASSYGQLSCTDTQYF,TGTGCCAGCAGTTACGGACAGTTGTCGTGCACAGATACGCAGTATTTT
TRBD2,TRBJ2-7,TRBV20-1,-,CSARDSIGTSGSYERYF,TGCAGTGCTAGAGATTCAATAGGGACTAGCGGTTCCTACGAGCGGTACTTC
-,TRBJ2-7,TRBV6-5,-,CASRWGATYEQYF,TGTGCCAGCAGGTGGGGCGCAACCTACGAGCAGTACTTC
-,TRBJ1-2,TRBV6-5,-,CASTLGGQLGGYTF,TGTGCCAGCACGCTGGGGGGCCAATTGGGAGGCTACACCTTC
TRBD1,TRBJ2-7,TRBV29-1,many,CSGNIPGQRGYEQYF,TGCAGCGGTAATATACCGGGACAGAGGGGCTACGAGCAGTACTTC
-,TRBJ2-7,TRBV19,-,CASSIRMGDPEQYF,TGTGCCAGTAGTATCAGGATGGGGGACCCCGAGCAGTACTTC
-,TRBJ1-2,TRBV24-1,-,CATSEGLPYGYTF,TGTGCCACCAGTGAGGGTCTCCCCTATGGCTACACCTTC
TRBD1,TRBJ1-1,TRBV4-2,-,CASSQVGTGRTEAFF,TGTGCCAGCAGCCAAGTAGGGACAGGGCGCACTGAAGCTTTCTTT
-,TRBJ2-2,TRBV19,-,CASSIVGWNTGELFF,TGTGCCAGTAGTATAGTAGGGTGGAACACCGGGGAGCTGTTTTTT
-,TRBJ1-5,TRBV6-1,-,CASSEVTYQPQHF,TGTGCCAGCAGTGAAGTCACCTATCAGCCCCAGCATTTT
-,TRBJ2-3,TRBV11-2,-,CAGSPNKWTTDTQYF,TGTGCCGGCAGCCCGAATAAATGGACCACAGATACGCAGTATTTT
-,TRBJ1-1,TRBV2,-,CASTDGPMNTEAFF,TGTGCCAGCACGGACGGCCCAATGAACACTGAAGCTTTCTTT
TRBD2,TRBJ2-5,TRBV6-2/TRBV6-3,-,CASSYHPSGGTFQGETQYF,TGTGCCAGCAGTTACCACCCTAGCGGGGGCACATTCCAAGGAGAGACCCAGTACTTC
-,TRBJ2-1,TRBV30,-,CAWSAANYNEQFF,TGTGCCTGGAGTGCAGCCAACTACAATGAGCAGTTCTTC
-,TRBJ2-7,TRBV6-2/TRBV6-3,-,CASTNRVDEQYF,TGTGCCAGCACTAACAGGGTCGACGAGCAGTACTTC